This T cell receptor (beta chain) was obtained from a study of blood T cell repertoires in COVID-19. Study background: The study drew acute and convalescent COVID-19 samples from the United States, Italy and Spain.

The authors' processing: It was from reference gene primer amplification that nucleated cell counts were estimated. Assay used: immunoSEQ multiplex PCR; TCRdb lists only in-frame clones, some missing. V, J and clone size derive from that table, while D and trimming were established from the DNA sequence. The sample lists under 250,000 clones; approximately 91% were seen once. The ends were cut back, 4 bases at V and 5 bases at J, with 8 bases in the middle. The CDR3 contains 13 residues. Germline V gene lookup returns CDR1 SNHLY and CDR2 FYNNEI. This chain connects TRBV2 to TRBJ1-4; the D is unclear. The sequencing input was peripheral blood. The receptor was isolated from a man aged 55-75 years who had recovered from COVID-19. The CDR3 is CASSGQVNEKLFF. CDR3 sequence (DNA): TGTGCCAGCAGTGGCCAGGTGAATGAAAAACTGTTTTTT. The full variable domain, rest sourced from reference TRBV2 and TRBJ1-4, is EPEVTQTPSHQVTQMGQEVILRCVPISNHLYFYWYRQILGQKVEFLVSFYNNEISEKSEIFDDQFSVERPDGSNFTLKIRSTKLEDSAMYFCASSGQVNEKLFFGSGTQLSVL.